Shown below are 5 T cell receptor beta chains from a single sample sequenced in a study of cytomegalovirus exposure and HLA in healthy donors (dated by TCRdb to about 2017). Preparation of the library involved the immunoSEQ multiplex PCR assay. The multiplex PCR relied on a mix of 60 forward primers for TCR Vbeta segments and 13 reverse primers for TCR Jbeta segments. This immuneACCESS table, as held by TCRdb, lists in-frame sequences with V and J called but not all clones. Of the missing ones, under half trace to an unresolved V gene in checked studies; the others have no known cause. For this sample the table gives roughly 110,000 clones, of which 60% to 80% were detected only once. Approximately 2% of the sample is taken by the ten largest. Sequencing input: PBMCs. The receptors were sampled from a young man in good health and CMV-seronegative.

The gene calls are TRBV28 and TRBJ2-3, with 10 bases fitting TRBD2. Per germline, CDR1 MDHEN and CDR2 SYDVKM. The CDR3 is 16 residues long. Unmatched junction bases numbered 5, after V lost 5 bases and J lost 0 bases. CDR3 sequence (DNA): TGTGCCAGCAGTACACTAGCGGGGACTAGCACAGATACGCAGTATTTT. It codes for CASSTLAGTSTDTQYF.

J is TRBJ2-5 and V is TRBV4-3; D might be TRBD1 (5 bases). TRBJ2-7 explains the end of the DNA better; the J call may be wrong. CDR1 is LGHNA and CDR2 is YSLEER in the germline V gene. CDR3 length equals 13 residues. CDR3 nucleotides: TGCGCCAGCAGCCATCAATCAGGGTACGAGCAGTACTTC. Protein product: CASSHQSGYEQYF.

This clone was detected only a few times. The chain joins TRBV10-3 to TRBJ1-1; tentatively, D is TRBD1 (5 bases). Germline CDR1 is ENHRY and CDR2 is SYGVKD. The CDR3 runs to 13 residues. The V gene lost 3 bases and the J gene lost 5 bases, with 10 bases spanning the gap. CDR3 region: CAISERGRTEAFF. DNA of the CDR3: TGTGCCATCAGTGAAAGGGGCCGGACTGAAGCTTTCTTT.

V usage is TRBV2 and J usage is TRBJ2-3; no clear D gene. CDR3 size: 15 residues. Trimming removed 4 bases from V and 0 bases from J, with 11 bases in between. CDR1 is SNHLY and CDR2 is FYNNEI in the germline V gene. CDR3 region: CASSGVDFSTDTQYF. The CDR3 region has the DNA TGTGCCAGCAGTGGCGTAGATTTTAGCACAGATACGCAGTATTTT. The entire variable domain, with the rest obtained from reference TRBV2 and TRBJ2-3, is as follows: EPEVTQTPSHQVTQMGQEVILRCVPISNHLYFYWYRQILGQKVEFLVSFYNNEISEKSEIFDDQFSVERPDGSNFTLKIRSTKLEDSAMYFCASSGVDFSTDTQYFGPGTRLTVL.

This clone was recorded only once. This chain uses TRBV4-2 with TRBJ2-1, with TRBD2 matching 7 bases. Trimming took 0 bases from V and 4 from J; bases not matched to a gene: 9. The germline V gene encodes CDR1 LGHNA and CDR2 YNFKEQ. The CDR3 is 17 amino acids. CDR3: CASSQEIGERGYNEQFF. The CDR3 nucleotides are TGTGCCAGCAGCCAAGAAATCGGTGAGCGGGGTTACAATGAGCAGTTCTTC.